These 20 T cell receptor beta chains came from one sample sequenced in a study of cytomegalovirus exposure and HLA in healthy donors. 60 Vbeta and 13 Jbeta primers were used in PCR. Assay: immunoSEQ multiplex PCR; the TCRdb copy retains only in-frame clones and omits some. This sample has approximately 200,000 clones, with 78% found just once. Sequencing was carried out using PBMCs. Receptor source: a young woman in good health and CMV-seropositive.

This clone was found once. The CDR3 nucleotides read TGTGCCAGCCAGTTAACCTATGGCTACACCTTC. Protein: CASQLTYGYTF. The J gene is TRBJ1-2, the V gene TRBV6-6; D not certain. CDR3 size: 11 residues. The ends were cut back, 8 bases at V and 4 bases at J, with 8 bases in the middle. The germline gives CDR1 MNHNY, CDR2 SVGAGI (reference sequence).

The V and J genes are TRBV6-1 and TRBJ2-7; the D gene is possibly TRBD2 (5 bases). In germline, CDR1 is MNHNS, CDR2 SASEGT. The CDR3 length is 11 residues. Trimming cost V 1 base and J 10 bases, with 8 bases left between them. CDR3 nucleotides: TGTGCCAGCAGTGAAGGGACTCCCCAGTACTTC. Encoded protein: CASSEGTPQYF.

This clone was seen once. The CDR3 region is CASSVVLGREAEAFF. The CDR3 DNA follows: TGTGCCAGCAGCGTAGTGCTCGGCAGGGAGGCTGAAGCTTTCTTT. The rearrangement uses TRBV9 and TRBJ1-1; a possible D gene is TRBD1 (5 bases). The CDR3 loop spans 15 amino acids. The germline V gene encodes CDR1 SGDLS and CDR2 YYNGEE. V was trimmed by 0 bases and J by 6 bases, leaving 15 bases between them. The entire variable domain, with the rest obtained from reference TRBV9 and TRBJ1-1, is as follows: DSGVTQTPKHLITATGQRVTLRCSPRSGDLSVYWYQQSLDQGLQFLIQYYNGEERAKGNILERFSAQQFPDLHSELNLSSLELGDSALYFCASSVVLGREAEAFFGQGTRLTVV.

The V call is TRBV2, the J call TRBJ2-2, with D possibly matching TRBD2 (5 bases). This CDR3 region has 13 residues. The germline gives CDR1 SNHLY, CDR2 FYNNEI. Trimming removed 6 bases at V and 5 bases at J, with 10 bases between. The CDR3 loop reads CASSGLRTGELFF. CDR3 DNA: TGTGCCAGCAGCGGACTTCGAACCGGGGAGCTGTTTTTT.

This chain joins TRBV6-1 and TRBJ2-3; D gene uncertain. The germline V gene encodes CDR1 MNHNS and CDR2 SASEGT. V was shortened by 3 bases and J by 0 bases, with 7 bases between the two germline ends. The CDR3 runs 14 residues. The CDR3 is CASSDTGSTDTQYF. The CDR3 DNA sequence: TGTGCCAGCAGTGATACGGGTAGCACAGATACGCAGTATTTT.

Comments on this clone: This sample includes further DNA sequences coding for the same CDR3. This rearrangement joins TRBV20-1 to TRBJ2-5; D gene uncertain. Trimming shortened V by 5 bases and J by 7 bases, and 8 bases separated the two germline ends. Germline values: CDR1 DFQATT, CDR2 SNEGSKA (reference sequence). The CDR3 is made up of 10 amino acids. The CDR3 DNA sequence: TGCAGTGCTTCCTCGGGGACCCAGTACTTC. Translation gives CSASSGTQYF.

This clone was observed a single time. The J gene is TRBJ1-5, the V gene TRBV19; maybe TRBD1 (5 bases). The CDR3 contains 14 residues. Trimming stripped 4 bases from V and 9 bases from J, with 16 bases between. Germline V gene sequence: CDR1 LNHDA, CDR2 SQIVND (reference sequence). The CDR3 sequence: CASSTEGPPGPQHF. DNA for the CDR3: TGTGCCAGTAGTACAGAGGGGCCGCCGGGGCCCCAGCATTTT.

The chain uses TRBV28 and TRBJ2-7, with D possibly being TRBD1 (6 bases). CDR1 and CDR2 from the germline V gene are MDHEN and SYDVKM. The CDR3 totals 16 residues. Trimming pared 3 bases from V and 2 bases from J, leaving 17 bases between. Here the CDR3 reads CASSLRLSGEPYEQYF. CDR3 sequence (DNA): TGTGCCAGCAGTTTGCGCTTATCAGGGGAGCCCTACGAGCAGTACTTC.

The gene calls are TRBV7-2 and TRBJ2-4, with 9 bases that match TRBD1. Unmatched junction bases numbered 9, after V lost 6 bases and J lost 3 bases. Germline V gene lookup returns CDR1 SGHTA and CDR2 FQGNSA. The CDR3 has 16 residues. Here the CDR3 reads CASRSTGGAGKNIQYF. CDR3 nucleotides: TGTGCCAGCAGGTCTACAGGGGGCGCGGGCAAAAACATTCAGTACTTC.

The CDR3 bases are TGTGCCAGCACCCTTACTGGTAAAATCGGTGAAGCTTTCTTT. Amino acids: CASTLTGKIGEAFF. This chain links TRBV28 with TRBJ1-1, with D hard to call. The germline V gene has CDR1 MDHEN and CDR2 SYDVKM. Trimming removed 7 bases from V and 7 bases from J, with 19 bases in between. The CDR3 loop spans 14 amino acids.

The chain employs TRBV11-2 and TRBJ2-1; 7 nucleotides agree with TRBD1. Per germline, CDR1 SGHAT and CDR2 FQNNGV. The CDR3 extends over 16 amino acids. Germline trimming cut 5 bases from V and 4 bases from J; bases unmatched to any gene: 11. The CDR3 sequence is CASSPARGQWYNEQFF. CDR3 bases: TGTGCCAGCAGCCCTGCGAGGGGACAGTGGTACAATGAGCAGTTCTTC.

The rearrangement joins TRBV7-6 to TRBJ2-7; 8 positions agree with TRBD1. CDR1 is SGHVS and CDR2 is FNYEAQ in the germline V gene. The junction had 2 bases not matched to a gene; V was cut back by 4 bases and J by 3 bases. This CDR3 has 13 residues. This CDR3 reads CASSSGQDYEQYF. DNA for the CDR3: TGTGCCAGCAGCTCGGGACAGGACTACGAGCAGTACTTC. Using reference TRBV7-6 and TRBJ2-7 for the parts outside the CDR3, the full variable domain is GAGVSQSPRYKVTKRGQDVALRCDPISGHVSLYWYRQALGQGPEFLTYFNYEAQQDKSGLPNDRFSAERPEGSISTLTIQRTEQRDSAMYRCASSSGQDYEQYFGPGTRLTVT.

The chain recombines TRBV13 with TRBJ1-1, with 8 bases matching TRBD1. There are 14 residues in the CDR3. From germline, CDR1 is PRHDT and CDR2 FYEKMQ (reference sequence). J gave up 11 bases and V 0 bases, and 8 bases lay outside the gene matches. The CDR3 region is CASSLGLRTGTAFF. For the CDR3, the DNA is TGTGCCAGCAGCTTAGGACTGAGGACAGGGACGGCTTTCTTT.

This clone appeared a single time. The chain uses TRBV14 and TRBJ2-3; unclear D gene. V was trimmed by 3 bases and J by 0 bases, leaving 10 bases between them. Germline V gene data show CDR1 as SGHDN and CDR2 as FVKESK. The CDR3 spans 15 residues. In DNA, the CDR3 is TGTGCCAGCAGCCATAGCACCTCTAGCACAGATACGCAGTATTTT. Translating it yields CASSHSTSSTDTQYF.

The rearrangement links TRBV2 to TRBJ1-1; a possible D gene is TRBD1 (5 bases). Germline V lookup: CDR1 SNHLY, CDR2 FYNNEI. CDR3 length: 15 amino acids. V was trimmed by 1 base and J by 7 bases, leaving 16 bases between them. DNA of the CDR3: TGTGCCAGCAGTGAAGTGAGGTCAGGGCCAAATGAAGCTTTCTTT. It translates to CASSEVRSGPNEAFF.

The chain uses TRBV5-1 and TRBJ1-1, with D possibly being TRBD1 (5 bases). Per the germline V gene, CDR1 is SGHRS and CDR2 is YFSETQ. Trimming took off 4 bases at V and 5 bases at J, with 18 bases between the two ends. The CDR3 length is 15 residues. The CDR3 region is CASSPRGFGGTEAFF. CDR3 DNA: TGCGCCAGCAGCCCGAGAGGGTTTGGGGGGACTGAAGCTTTCTTT.

V is TRBV5-1 and J is TRBJ2-2; TRBD2 matches at 7 bases. Germline assignment: CDR1 SGHRS and CDR2 YFSETQ. The CDR3 runs to 14 residues. V shed 3 bases and J 7 bases; nucleotides not matched to a gene: 6. As DNA, the CDR3 is TGCGCCAGCAGCTCTGAGACTAGCAGCGGGGAGCTGTTTTTT. Its protein is CASSSETSSGELFF.

This clone was counted a few times. The CDR3 region has the DNA TGTGCCAGCACCACAGGACAGGGACTTACCGTGGGGGAGCTGTTTTTT. It yields the protein CASTTGQGLTVGELFF. The chain links TRBV28 to TRBJ2-2, with 8 positions matching TRBD1. The CDR3 runs to 16 residues. Trimming at V came to 7 bases and at J to 8 bases, leaving 15 bases not matched to a gene. The germline CDR1 and CDR2 sequences are MDHEN and SYDVKM. The variable domain in full, completed from reference TRBV28 and TRBJ2-2, reads DVKVTQSSRYLVKRTGEKVFLECVQDMDHENMFWYRQDPGLGLRLIYFSYDVKMKEKGDIPEGYSVSREKKERFSLILESASTNQTSMYLCASTTGQGLTVGELFFGEGSRLTVL.

J is TRBJ1-5 and V is TRBV6-1; 7 nucleotides agree with TRBD1. The CDR3 extends over 15 amino acids. V shed 4 bases, J shed 0 bases, and the junction held 3 bases outside the gene matches. CDR1 and CDR2 from the germline V gene are MNHNS and SASEGT. The CDR3 DNA sequence: TGTGCCAGCAGTGCAGGGACAGATAGCAATCAGCCCCAGCATTTT. It is translated as CASSAGTDSNQPQHF.

This clone was counted a few times. This rearrangement joins TRBV28 to TRBJ2-1; 13 positions match TRBD2. Germline V gives CDR1 MDHEN, CDR2 SYDVKM. J gave up 5 bases and V 1 base, and 11 bases lay outside the gene matches. The CDR3 extends over 19 amino acids. As DNA, the CDR3 is TGTGCCAGCAGTTTATCGCTCTCACTAGCGGGAGGGCCACACAATGAGCAGTTCTTC. Translated, it gives CASSLSLSLAGGPHNEQFF.